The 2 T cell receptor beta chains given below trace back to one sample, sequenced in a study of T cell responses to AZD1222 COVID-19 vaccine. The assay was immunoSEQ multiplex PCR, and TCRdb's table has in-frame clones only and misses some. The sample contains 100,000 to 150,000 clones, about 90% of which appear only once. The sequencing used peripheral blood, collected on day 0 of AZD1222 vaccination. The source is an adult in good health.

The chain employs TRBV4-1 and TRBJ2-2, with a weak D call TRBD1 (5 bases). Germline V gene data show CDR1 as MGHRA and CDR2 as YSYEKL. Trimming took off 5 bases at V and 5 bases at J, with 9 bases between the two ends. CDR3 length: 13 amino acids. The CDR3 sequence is CASSTYRTGELFF. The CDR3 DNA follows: TGCGCCAGCAGCACGTACAGGACCGGGGAGCTGTTTTTT.

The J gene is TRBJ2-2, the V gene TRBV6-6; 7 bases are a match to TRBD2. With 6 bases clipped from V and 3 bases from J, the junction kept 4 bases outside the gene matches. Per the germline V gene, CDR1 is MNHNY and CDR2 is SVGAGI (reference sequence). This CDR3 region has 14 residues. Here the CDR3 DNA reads TGTGCCAGCAGGGCGGCGGGGGACACCGGGGAGCTGTTTTTT. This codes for CASRAAGDTGELFF.